The count of the clone carrying this T cell receptor beta chain is one. The sample belongs to a study of shared clonotypes between healthy human individuals. CDR3 length: 14 residues. The J segment lost 5 bases and the V segment lost 8 bases, leaving 9 bases of the junction unmatched. Germline loops: CDR1 SGHRS, CDR2 YFSETQ. Every subset had its genomic DNA shared out evenly among several immunoSEQ plates. Replicate PCRs run on sorted subsets employed approximately 0.2 ug DNA, 30,000 to 35,000 T cell genomes. Profiling relied on immunoSEQ multiplex PCR, and the TCRdb table lists in-frame clones only, not all of them. The table lists around 940,000 clones, about three quarters of them singletons.

This receptor was taken from a man aged 18 to 29 in good health. The chain uses TRBV5-1 and TRBJ2-5; the match to TRBD1 covers 10 bases. Material: memory CD4+ T cells sorted from blood. Subset: CD45RA-negative fraction. The CDR3 DNA sequence: TGCGCCAGTTCGACAGGGGGCTCTGGGGAGACCCAGTACTTC. Translation gives CASSTGGSGETQYF.